Listed below are T cell receptor beta chains from one sample, sequenced in a study of blood T cell repertoires in COVID-19. Measured with immunoSEQ multiplex PCR; TCRdb has only the in-frame clones, and not every one. The sample holds roughly 57,000 clones, around 79% seen once. The material sequenced was peripheral blood. Source of these receptors: a woman in her 70s with acute or convalescent COVID-19. CDR3s include the opening cysteine and the closing phenylalanine or tryptophan. The D gene is left open where the match is weak. Clone size is stated in some rows and not others, as once, few, many or a class when expanded.

NA,TRBV2,NA,TRBJ2-5,CASSLQGLSQETQYF,TGTGCCAGCAGCCTACAGGGTTTGTCCCAAGAGACCCAGTACTTC
NA,TRBV30,NA,TRBJ1-6,CAWRAGLSSSPLHF,TGTGCCTGGAGAGCAGGGCTTTCTAGTTCACCCCTCCACTTT
NA,TRBV6-5,NA,TRBJ1-1,CASTFPGAEAFF,TGTGCCAGCACCTTCCCCGGAGCAGAAGCTTTCTTT
NA,TRBV27,TRBD1,TRBJ2-7,CASSPHGQGGYEQYF,TGTGCCAGCAGTCCCCACGGACAGGGGGGGTACGAGCAGTACTTC
NA,TRBV5-1,TRBD1,TRBJ1-2,CASSQGQGGCTF,TGCGCCAGCAGTCAGGGACAGGGAGGCTGCACCTTC
NA,TRBV25-1,TRBD1,TRBJ2-6,CASSVPGTGSVLTF,TGTGCCAGCAGTGTCCCCGGGACAGGGAGCGTCCTGACTTTC
NA,TRBV2,TRBD2,TRBJ2-5,CASRGGLAGKQETQYF,TGTGCCAGCAGAGGAGGGCTAGCGGGGAAACAAGAGACCCAGTACTTC
NA,TRBV11-2,NA,TRBJ1-2,CASSQDNLYGYTF,TGTGCCAGCAGCCAAGACAATTTATATGGCTACACCTTC
NA,TRBV6-5,TRBD2,TRBJ2-5,CASSRRLAGTETQYF,TGTGCCAGCAGTCGACGACTAGCGGGGACGGAGACCCAGTACTTC
NA,TRBV7-6,NA,TRBJ2-5,CASSLDPLGRGQETQYF,TGTGCCAGCAGCTTAGACCCCTTGGGCAGGGGACAAGAGACCCAGTACTTC
NA,TRBV18,NA,TRBJ2-7,CASSRERVSYEQYF,TGTGCCAGCTCACGCGAACGGGTCTCCTACGAGCAGTACTTC
NA,TRBV30,TRBD1,TRBJ1-6,CAWTQAGGLNSPLHF,TGTGCCTGGACCCAGGCAGGGGGTTTGAATTCACCCCTCCACTTT
NA,TRBV6-6,NA,TRBJ2-7,CASSHRRTDAYEQYF,TGTGCCAGCAGCCACCGGCGGACTGATGCCTACGAGCAGTACTTC
NA,TRBV29-1,NA,TRBJ1-2,CSGQSLYGYTF,TGCAGCGGACAGTCCCTCTATGGCTACACCTTC
NA,TRBV19,TRBD1,TRBJ1-5,CASSSGTGAENQPQHF,TGTGCCAGTAGTTCGGGGACAGGGGCGGAAAATCAGCCCCAGCATTTT
NA,TRBV10-2,TRBD1,TRBJ1-2,CASSDEQGAIYGYTF,TGCGCCAGCAGTGACGAACAGGGGGCGATCTATGGCTACACCTTC
NA,TRBV10-3,NA,TRBJ2-5,CAISEENGLETQYF,TGTGCCATCAGTGAGGAAAACGGGTTGGAGACCCAGTACTTC
few,TRBV2,TRBD2,TRBJ2-3,CASSRGLAGGPVDTQYF,TGTGCCAGCAGTCGAGGACTAGCGGGGGGGCCGGTAGATACGCAGTATTTT
NA,TRBV27,NA,TRBJ1-4,CASSSRPNYRVGDEKLFF,TGTGCCAGCAGTTCGAGGCCAAATTACAGGGTAGGGGATGAAAAACTGTTTTTT
NA,TRBV6-5,NA,TRBJ1-6,CASSPGVLNSPLHF,TGTGCCAGCAGTCCCGGGGTTTTAAATTCACCCCTCCACTTT
NA,TRBV4-1,TRBD1,TRBJ2-7,CASSHYRDRDYEQYF,TGCGCCAGCAGCCATTACCGGGACAGGGATTACGAGCAGTACTTC
few,TRBV19,TRBD2,TRBJ2-2,CASHRTSNTGELFF,TGTGCCAGTCATCGGACTAGCAACACCGGGGAGCTGTTTTTT